This T cell receptor beta chain was documented in a study of T-cell reconstitution after alpha-beta-depleted transplantation in children. The V end was cut by 7 bases, the J end by 7 bases, with 17 bases between. The CDR3 runs to 14 residues. Unique molecular identifiers featured in how the TCRbeta library was prepared. TCRdb passed the PCR reads through MiXCR, listing each CDR3 protein once. The data show about 640,000 distinct CDR3 sequences, around 17% seen once. This clonotype has just a few counts. The specimen was PBMCs from the stem cell graft donor, collected from the stem cell graft. The origin of this receptor is a human donor who donated a stem cell graft to a child with acute myeloid leukemia. The rearrangement joins TRBV12-3 or TRBV12-4 to TRBJ2-1; possibly TRBD2 for D (6 bases). CDR3 coding DNA: TGTGCCAGCAAGCCTATAGCAGGGACTAATGAGCAGTTCTTC. Translating it yields CASKPIAGTNEQFF.